A selection of T cell receptor beta chains follows, all from one sample in a study of CD4+ T cells in melanoma. Profiling relied on immunoSEQ multiplex PCR, and the TCRdb table lists in-frame clones only, not all of them. The profile shows about 50,000 clones, approximately 92% of them singletons. Sequenced sample: peripheral blood. Source of these receptors: a human donor with melanoma. CDR3s include the opening cysteine and the closing phenylalanine or tryptophan. Fields, in order: clone size, D gene, J gene, V gene, CDR3 protein, CDR3 DNA. A D gene is named only where the DNA matches it firmly. Some rows mark clone size as missing; the rest say once, few, many or name a class of expanded clone.

>.|TRBD1|TRBJ1-4|TRBV18
CASSLRTGGYEKLFF
TGTGCCAGCTCACTGCGGACAGGGGGTTATGAAAAACTGTTTTTT
>.|.|TRBJ1-2|TRBV2
CASSSALGGIGYTF
TGTGCCAGCAGTTCCGCGTTGGGGGGGATCGGCTACACCTTC
>.|TRBD2|TRBJ2-1|TRBV11-3
CASSSPSGGNEQFF
TGTGCCAGCAGCTCACCTAGCGGGGGCAATGAGCAGTTCTTC
>.|.|TRBJ2-5|TRBV5-1
CASSLSRGGETQYF
TGCGCCAGCAGCCTCAGCCGGGGTGGTGAGACCCAGTACTTC
>.|TRBD1|TRBJ2-1|TRBV25-1
CASSAAGGGFNEQFF
TGTGCCAGCAGTGCGGCAGGGGGCGGTTTTAATGAGCAGTTCTTC
>.|TRBD1|TRBJ2-7|TRBV6-5
CASSAGTGVIYEQYF
TGTGCCAGCAGTGCCGGGACAGGGGTGATCTACGAGCAGTACTTC
>.|TRBD1|TRBJ2-3|TRBV6-5
CASNTIQGSTDTQYF
TGTGCCAGCAACACTATACAGGGGAGCACAGATACGCAGTATTTT
>.|.|TRBJ1-1|TRBV5-1
CASSLGTEPNTEAFF
TGCGCCAGCAGCTTGGGGACAGAACCGAACACTGAAGCTTTCTTT
>.|.|TRBJ2-2|TRBV27
CASSQPPNTGELFF
TGTGCCAGCAGTCAACCCCCGAACACCGGGGAGCTGTTTTTT
>.|.|TRBJ1-2|TRBV5-4
CASSLEGPNYGYTF
TGTGCCAGCAGCCTTGAAGGACCTAACTATGGCTACACCTTC
>once|.|TRBJ1-1|TRBV7-9
CASSLSGAMNTEAFF
TGTGCCAGCAGCTTATCCGGGGCGATGAACACTGAAGCTTTCTTT
>.|TRBD2|TRBJ2-3|TRBV5-4
CASRAWGGADTQYF
TGTGCCAGCAGGGCATGGGGGGGGGCAGATACGCAGTATTTT
>.|.|TRBJ2-5|TRBV7-2
CASSSTGIGGETQYF
TGTGCCAGCAGCTCGACAGGAATTGGCGGGGAGACCCAGTACTTC
>.|TRBD1|TRBJ1-2|TRBV18
CASSLGQGYGYTF
TGTGCCAGCTCACTAGGACAGGGCTATGGCTACACCTTC
>.|TRBD2|TRBJ2-7|TRBV5-1
CASLPFPSGVYEQYF
TGCGCCAGCCTGCCGTTTCCTAGCGGGGTTTACGAGCAGTACTTC
>.|.|TRBJ1-1|TRBV18
CASSRDGLNTEAFF
TGTGCCAGCTCACGGGACGGACTGAACACTGAAGCTTTCTTT
>.|.|TRBJ2-7|TRBV12-5
CASGLVQGAPYEQYF
TGTGCTAGTGGTTTGGTACAAGGGGCACCCTACGAGCAGTACTTC
>once|.|TRBJ1-4|TRBV9
CASSVGGGSTNEKLFF
TGTGCCAGCAGCGTAGGGGGTGGATCAACTAATGAAAAACTGTTTTTT
>.|.|TRBJ2-5|TRBV28
CASSNAGSETQYF
TGTGCCAGCAGCAATGCGGGGAGTGAGACCCAGTACTTC
>.|.|TRBJ2-5|TRBV5-1
CASSLQDQETQYF
TGCGCCAGCAGCTTGCAAGACCAAGAGACCCAGTACTTC
>.|.|TRBJ1-5|TRBV7-8
CASSPPGQPQHF
TGTGCCAGCAGCCCCCCAGGGCAGCCCCAGCATTTT
>.|.|TRBJ2-7|TRBV27
CASSNRDPGSYEQYF
TGTGCCAGCAGTAACCGGGACCCGGGGTCCTACGAGCAGTACTTC
>.|.|TRBJ2-5|TRBV6-5
CASSHSQGRETQYF
TGTGCCAGCAGCCATTCACAGGGGAGGGAGACCCAGTACTTC
>.|TRBD1|TRBJ1-1|TRBV5-6
CASSFQQGANEAFF
TGTGCCAGCAGCTTCCAACAGGGGGCCAATGAAGCTTTCTTT
>.|TRBD1|TRBJ1-6|TRBV4-3
CASSQLQGAIYNSPLHF
TGCGCCAGCAGCCAATTACAGGGGGCCATCTATAATTCACCCCTCCACTTT
>.|.|TRBJ1-4|TRBV5-4
CASSLEGSEEKLFF
TGTGCCAGCAGCTTGGAAGGGTCGGAGGAAAAACTGTTTTTT
>.|.|TRBJ1-1|TRBV4-3
CASSQAVGANTEAFF
TGCGCCAGCAGCCAAGCCGTAGGGGCGAACACTGAAGCTTTCTTT
>few|.|TRBJ2-7|TRBV19
CASSVQGEDEQYF
TGTGCCAGTAGTGTTCAGGGGGAGGACGAGCAGTACTTC
>.|TRBD1|TRBJ1-1|TRBV5-1
CASSLGTGGSSEAFF
TGCGCCAGCAGCTTGGGGACAGGAGGCTCCTCTGAAGCTTTCTTT
>.|.|TRBJ2-1|TRBV7-3
CASSLRGRGDGEQFF
TGTGCCAGCAGCTTAAGAGGGCGCGGGGATGGTGAGCAGTTCTTC
>.|TRBD1|TRBJ2-7|TRBV6-5
CASSSLTGGDYEQYF
TGTGCCAGCAGTTCCTTGACAGGGGGGGACTACGAGCAGTACTTC
>.|.|TRBJ1-1|TRBV10-3
CAIRELGTEAFF
TGTGCCATCAGGGAACTGGGAACTGAAGCTTTCTTT
>once|.|TRBJ1-3|TRBV7-9
CASSLVGFGNTIYF
TGTGCCAGCAGCTTGGTGGGGTTTGGAAACACCATATATTTT
>.|.|TRBJ1-4|TRBV19
CASSIVLGAYEKLFF
TGTGCCAGTAGTATAGTTTTGGGGGCCTACGAAAAACTGTTTTTT
>.|TRBD1|TRBJ1-2|TRBV19
CASNFRTGPFYGYTF
TGTGCCAGTAACTTTAGGACAGGCCCATTCTATGGCTACACCTTC
>.|.|TRBJ2-5|TRBV7-7
CASGAPGETQYF
TGTGCTTCGGGAGCCCCCGGCGAGACCCAGTACTTC
>.|.|TRBJ1-2|TRBV7-8
CASSGGPGGFGYTF
TGTGCCAGCAGCGGGGGACCGGGGGGGTTCGGCTACACCTTC
>.|.|TRBJ2-7|TRBV6-1
CASPKGDYEQYF
TGTGCCAGCCCTAAGGGCGACTACGAGCAGTACTTC
>.|TRBD2|TRBJ2-1|TRBV2
CASRPQSGTHLYNEQFF
TGTGCCAGCAGACCCCAGAGCGGGACCCACCTTTACAATGAGCAGTTCTTC
>.|.|TRBJ2-2|TRBV7-9
CASSSEGSRRGTGELFF
TGTGCCAGCAGCTCCGAGGGGTCCCGGCGGGGCACCGGGGAGCTGTTTTTT
>.|.|TRBJ1-1|TRBV7-3
CASSPRGPMNTEAFF
TGTGCCAGCAGCCCTAGAGGCCCCATGAACACTGAAGCTTTCTTT
>.|TRBD1|TRBJ1-1|TRBV7-3
CASSRTGGTEAFF
TGTGCCAGCAGCCGGACAGGCGGCACTGAAGCTTTCTTT
>few|.|TRBJ1-2|TRBV4-2
CASSQVQGVGHGYTF
TGTGCCAGCAGCCAAGTACAGGGTGTCGGCCATGGCTACACCTTC
>.|TRBD1|TRBJ1-5|TRBV13
CASSSKGQLSNQPQHF
TGTGCCAGCAGCTCTAAGGGACAGCTAAGCAATCAGCCCCAGCATTTT
>.|.|TRBJ1-2|TRBV28
CASDYGPYGYTF
TGTGCCAGCGACTACGGACCGTATGGCTACACCTTC
>.|.|TRBJ2-3|TRBV5-4
CASSSRGADTDTQYF
TGTGCCAGCAGCTCACGGGGGGCCGACACAGATACGCAGTATTTT
>.|.|TRBJ2-3|TRBV5-6
CASSMPDWSEADTQYF
TGTGCCAGCAGCATGCCGGACTGGAGTGAGGCAGATACGCAGTATTTT
>.|TRBD1|TRBJ2-5|TRBV28
CASSLPTGVETQYF
TGTGCCAGCAGTTTACCCACAGGGGTGGAGACCCAGTACTTC
>.|.|TRBJ2-3|TRBV18
CASSPSGFTDTQYF
TGTGCCAGCTCACCATCGGGTTTCACAGATACGCAGTATTTT
>few|.|TRBJ1-4|TRBV30
CAWSVNHKLFF
TGTGCCTGGAGTGTAAACCATAAACTGTTTTTT
>.|.|TRBJ2-1|TRBV11-3
CASSLGAAYEQFF
TGTGCCAGCAGCTTAGGAGCGGCATATGAGCAGTTCTTC
>.|TRBD1|TRBJ1-2|TRBV19
CASRDRDRGFGYTF
TGTGCCAGTAGGGATAGGGACAGGGGATTTGGCTACACCTTC
>.|.|TRBJ2-1|TRBV7-9
CASSFWTAYNEQFF
TGTGCCAGCAGCTTCTGGACAGCCTACAATGAGCAGTTCTTC
>.|.|TRBJ1-5|TRBV9
CASSVEQGGQPQHF
TGTGCCAGCAGCGTAGAACAGGGAGGTCAGCCCCAGCATTTT